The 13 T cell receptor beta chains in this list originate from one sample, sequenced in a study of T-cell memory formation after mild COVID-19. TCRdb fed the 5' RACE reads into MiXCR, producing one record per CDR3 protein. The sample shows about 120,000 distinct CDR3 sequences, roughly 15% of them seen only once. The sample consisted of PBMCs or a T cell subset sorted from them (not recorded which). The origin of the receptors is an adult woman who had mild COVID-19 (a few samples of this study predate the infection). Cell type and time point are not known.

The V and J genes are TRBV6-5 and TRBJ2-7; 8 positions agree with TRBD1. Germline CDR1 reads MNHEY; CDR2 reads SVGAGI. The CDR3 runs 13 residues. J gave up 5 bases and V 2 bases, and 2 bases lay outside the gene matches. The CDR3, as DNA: TGTGCCAGCAGTTACGTGACAGGGGACGAGCAGTACTTC. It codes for CASSYVTGDEQYF.

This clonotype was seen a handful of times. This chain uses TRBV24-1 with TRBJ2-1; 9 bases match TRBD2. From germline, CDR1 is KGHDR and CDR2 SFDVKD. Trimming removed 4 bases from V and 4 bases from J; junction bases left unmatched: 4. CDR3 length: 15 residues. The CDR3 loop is CATSERLAVYNEQFF. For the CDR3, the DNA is TGTGCCACCAGTGAACGACTAGCGGTATACAATGAGCAGTTCTTC.

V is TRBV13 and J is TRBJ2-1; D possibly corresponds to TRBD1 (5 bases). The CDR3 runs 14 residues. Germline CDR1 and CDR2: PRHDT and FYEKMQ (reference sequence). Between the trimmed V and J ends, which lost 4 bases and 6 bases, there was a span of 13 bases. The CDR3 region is CASSSQGSRNEQFF. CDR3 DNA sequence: TGTGCCAGCAGCTCCCAGGGTTCTCGCAATGAGCAGTTCTTC.

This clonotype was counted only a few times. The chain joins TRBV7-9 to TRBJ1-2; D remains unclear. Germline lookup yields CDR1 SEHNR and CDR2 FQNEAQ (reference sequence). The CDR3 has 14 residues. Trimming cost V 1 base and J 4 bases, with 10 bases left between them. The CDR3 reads CASSLEDGSYGYTF. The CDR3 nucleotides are TGTGCCAGCAGCTTAGAGGACGGCTCCTATGGCTACACCTTC.

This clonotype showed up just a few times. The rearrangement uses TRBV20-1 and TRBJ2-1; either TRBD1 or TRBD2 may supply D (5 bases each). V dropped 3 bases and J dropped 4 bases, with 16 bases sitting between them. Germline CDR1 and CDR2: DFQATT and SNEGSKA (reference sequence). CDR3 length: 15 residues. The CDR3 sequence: CSASSVGRRYNEQFF. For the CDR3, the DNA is TGCAGTGCTAGTAGTGTGGGACGACGGTACAATGAGCAGTTCTTC.

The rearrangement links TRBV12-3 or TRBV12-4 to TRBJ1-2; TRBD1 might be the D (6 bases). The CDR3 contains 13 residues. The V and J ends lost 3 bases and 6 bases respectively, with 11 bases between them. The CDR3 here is CASSFQQGDGYTF. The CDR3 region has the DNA TGTGCCAGCAGTTTCCAACAGGGCGATGGCTACACCTTC.

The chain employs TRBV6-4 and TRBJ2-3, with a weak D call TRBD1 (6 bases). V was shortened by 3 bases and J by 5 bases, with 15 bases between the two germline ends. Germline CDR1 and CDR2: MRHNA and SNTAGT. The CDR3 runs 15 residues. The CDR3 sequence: CASSEVVGAKDTQYF. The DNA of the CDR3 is TGTGCCAGCAGTGAGGTGGTGGGGGCCAAAGATACGCAGTATTTT.

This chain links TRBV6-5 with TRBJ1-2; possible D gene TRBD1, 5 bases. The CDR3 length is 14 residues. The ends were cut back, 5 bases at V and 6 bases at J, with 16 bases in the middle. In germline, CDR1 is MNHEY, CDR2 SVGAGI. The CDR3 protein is CASSRAGTPHGYTF. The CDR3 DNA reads TGTGCCAGCAGTCGGGCCGGGACGCCTCATGGCTACACCTTC.

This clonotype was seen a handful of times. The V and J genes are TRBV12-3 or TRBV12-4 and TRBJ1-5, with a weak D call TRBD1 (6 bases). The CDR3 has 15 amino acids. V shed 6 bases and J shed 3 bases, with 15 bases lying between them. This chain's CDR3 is CASSPGGSLNQPQHF. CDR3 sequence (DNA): TGTGCCAGCAGCCCTGGGGGCAGTCTCAATCAGCCCCAGCATTTT.

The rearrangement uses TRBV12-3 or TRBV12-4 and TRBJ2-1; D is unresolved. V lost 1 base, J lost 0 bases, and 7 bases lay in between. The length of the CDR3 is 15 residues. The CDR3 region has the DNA TGTGCCAGCAGTTTAGGAGGAAACTCCTACAATGAGCAGTTCTTC. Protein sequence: CASSLGGNSYNEQFF.

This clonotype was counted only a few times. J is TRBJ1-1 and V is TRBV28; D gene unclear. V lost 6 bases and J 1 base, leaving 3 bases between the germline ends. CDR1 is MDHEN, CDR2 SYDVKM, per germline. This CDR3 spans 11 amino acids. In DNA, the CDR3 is TGTGCCAGCAGATCGAACACTGAAGCTTTCTTT. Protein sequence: CASRSNTEAFF.

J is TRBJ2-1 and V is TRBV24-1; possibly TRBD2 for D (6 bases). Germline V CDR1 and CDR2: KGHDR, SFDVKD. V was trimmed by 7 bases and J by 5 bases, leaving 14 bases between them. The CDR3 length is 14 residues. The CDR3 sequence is CATRGTGSNNEQFF. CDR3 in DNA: TGTGCCACCAGGGGAACCGGGAGCAACAATGAGCAGTTCTTC.

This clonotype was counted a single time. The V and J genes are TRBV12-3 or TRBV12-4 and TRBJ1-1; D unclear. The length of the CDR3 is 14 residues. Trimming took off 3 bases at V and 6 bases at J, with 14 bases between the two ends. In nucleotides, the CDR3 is TGTGCCAGCAGTTTGATTGGGCCAGTCGCTGAAGCTTTCTTT. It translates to CASSLIGPVAEAFF.